This T cell receptor beta chain was documented in a study of shared clonotypes between healthy human individuals. As for the study in general: Donors were a couple of women and three men aged 18 to 49. A donor's plate count was three for CD4 naive and three for CD4 memory; CD8 naive had two and CD8 memory one. Findings of the study overall: Clonotype sharing across four donors was observed for about 5.2% of naive CD4 clonotypes.

Regarding this clone: Its antigen is unidentified.

The CDR3 contains 13 residues. CDR1 is SNHLY and CDR2 is FYNNEI in the germline V gene. The germline V and J ends were trimmed by 8 bases and 4 bases, with 11 bases remaining between them. Several immunoSEQ plates received, in even portions, the genomic DNA of each subset. Assay used: immunoSEQ multiplex PCR; TCRdb lists only in-frame clones, some missing. Found here are about 2.3 million clones, approximately 90% of them singletons; the top ten hold 0.37%. The chain has TRBV2 and TRBJ1-4; maybe TRBD1 (5 bases). The sequence was obtained from a man aged 18 to 30 in good health. Some clones in this sample may be carry-over from other donors' samples. The material sequenced was naive CD4+ T cells from PBMCs. The subset is: CD45RA+ positively selected. Written as DNA, the CDR3 is TGTGCCAGCTCGACAGAGGTTAATGAAAAACTGTTTTTT. It is translated as CASSTEVNEKLFF.